Following are 15 T cell receptor beta chains from one sample sequenced in a study of a mutant IDH1 vaccine in newly diagnosed glioma. Antigen specificity for these receptors is unknown. The assay was immunoSEQ multiplex PCR, and TCRdb's table has in-frame clones only and misses some. This table holds 25,000 to 35,000 clones, around 80% found once. The sample's time point: week 23, last vaccination. A 20-mer mutant IDH1 peptide at 300 ug was injected subcutaneously with topical imiquimod. The sequencing here drew on PBMCs, taken from a glioma patient whose treatment included an IDH1 peptide vaccine. The source of these receptors is a woman aged 18-29 years with glioma.

The chain joins TRBV4-1 to TRBJ2-4; 11 nucleotides match TRBD2. The V and J ends lost 2 bases and 8 bases, in that order; junction bases with no gene match: 20. Germline assignment: CDR1 MGHRA and CDR2 YSYEKL. This CDR3 comprises 20 residues. CDR3 in amino acids: CASSQRALAGGAGFGDIQYF. CDR3 sequence (DNA): TGCGCCAGCAGCCAAAGGGCGCTAGCGGGAGGTGCGGGATTCGGGGACATTCAGTACTTC.

J is TRBJ2-5 and V is TRBV7-2, with D unclear. The CDR3 sequence is 12 residues long. V lost 5 bases and J 5 bases, leaving 9 bases between the germline ends. Germline loops: CDR1 SGHTA, CDR2 FQGNSA. The CDR3 sequence: CASSVQRETQYF. In nucleotides, the CDR3 is TGTGCCAGCAGCGTACAAAGGGAGACCCAGTACTTC. Together with reference TRBV7-2 and TRBJ2-5, the CDR3 gives the full variable domain: GAGVSQSPSNKVTEKGKDVELRCDPISGHTALYWYRQSLGQGLEFLIYFQGNSAPDKSGLPSDRFSAERTGGSVSTLTIQRTQQEDSAVYLCASSVQRETQYFGPGTRLLVL.

This chain links TRBV29-1 with TRBJ1-4; D is unresolved. CDR1 is SQVTM, CDR2 ANQGSEA, per germline. V lost 6 bases to trimming and J lost 4 bases, with 9 bases between them. This CDR3 spans 12 amino acids. The CDR3 is CSVSDGNEKLFF. DNA of the CDR3: TGCAGCGTGTCCGACGGTAATGAAAAACTGTTTTTT. Supplemented by reference TRBV29-1 and TRBJ1-4, the full variable domain reads SAVISQKPSRDICQRGTSLTIQCQVDSQVTMMFWYRQQPGQSLTLIATANQGSEATYESGFVIDKFPISRPNLTFSTLTVSNMSPEDSSIYLCSVSDGNEKLFFGSGTQLSVL.

The chain has TRBV4-1 and TRBJ2-7, with no clear D. The CDR3 spans 15 residues. Trimming removed 0 bases from V and 2 bases from J, with 11 bases in between. Germline-derived CDR1 and CDR2 are MGHRA and YSYEKL. The CDR3 loop is CASSQEGPRTYEQYF. As DNA, the CDR3 is TGCGCCAGCAGCCAAGAAGGGCCACGTACCTACGAGCAGTACTTC.

The CDR3 protein is CSARRTDTQYF. CDR3 DNA sequence: TGCAGCGCCCGTCGTACAGATACGCAGTATTTT. The chain is built from TRBV29-1 and TRBJ2-3; D ambiguous. This CDR3 is 11 amino acids long. Trimming left V 7 bases short and J 3 bases short, with 8 bases between. The germline V gene has CDR1 SQVTM and CDR2 ANQGSEA.

J is TRBJ1-5 and V is TRBV6-5; D is perhaps TRBD1 (5 bases). Germline CDR1 and CDR2: MNHEY and SVGAGI. This CDR3 region has 15 residues. V dropped 6 bases and J dropped 0 bases, with 12 bases sitting between them. CDR3 sequence: CASRRTSHSNQPQHF. CDR3 in DNA: TGTGCCAGCAGAAGGACATCACATAGCAATCAGCCCCAGCATTTT.

This chain joins TRBV28 and TRBJ1-5; the D is unclear. V was trimmed by 5 bases and J by 0 bases, leaving 8 bases between them. The CDR3 is 14 amino acids. Germline-derived CDR1 and CDR2 are MDHEN and SYDVKM. The CDR3 is CASSLRISNQPQHF. CDR3 nucleotide sequence: TGTGCCAGCAGTCTCCGGATTAGCAATCAGCCCCAGCATTTT.

This clone was found once. This sequence joins TRBV7-2 and TRBJ2-3, with 7 nucleotides matching TRBD2. Germline V gene sequence: CDR1 SGHTA, CDR2 FQGNSA. Germline trimming cut 0 bases from V and 3 bases from J; bases unmatched to any gene: 6. The CDR3 has 16 residues. CDR3 sequence: CASSLAKLATTDTQYF. As DNA, the CDR3 is TGTGCCAGCAGCTTAGCTAAACTAGCGACGACAGATACGCAGTATTTT.

CDR3 DNA: TGTGCCAGCAGCCCGGAAAGTGGGGCTCCACGCTCCTACAATGAGCAGTTCTTC. The encoded protein is CASSPESGAPRSYNEQFF. The V and J genes are TRBV7-9 and TRBJ2-1; TRBD1 is a possible D gene (5 bases). Trimming left V 5 bases short and J 0 bases short, with 20 bases between. The CDR3 has 18 residues. Germline CDR1 is SEHNR and CDR2 is FQNEAQ (reference sequence).

V and J are TRBV11-3 and TRBJ1-2; TRBD1 aligns across 9 bases. The length of the CDR3 is 15 residues. The germline CDR1 and CDR2 sequences are SGHNT and YENEEA. V shed 5 bases and J 5 bases; nucleotides not matched to a gene: 9. The CDR3 protein is CASSQIGTGIYGYTF. CDR3 in DNA: TGTGCCAGCAGCCAAATCGGGACAGGGATTTATGGCTACACCTTC.

The gene calls are TRBV27 and TRBJ2-1; 8 positions agree with TRBD1. The CDR3 is 18 residues long. The germline gives CDR1 MNHEY, CDR2 SMNVEV (reference sequence). V dropped 3 bases and J dropped 0; count of bases not matched to a gene: 10. CDR3 DNA sequence: TGTGCCAGCAGTTTGCAAGGACAGGGCCACAGCTCCTACAATGAGCAGTTCTTC. Encoded protein: CASSLQGQGHSSYNEQFF.

This clone was observed a few times. The rearrangement links TRBV7-9 to TRBJ1-1, with 7 bases that match TRBD1. This CDR3 contains 16 residues. V trimming: 1 base; J trimming: 4 bases; junction bases outside the gene matches: 9. The germline V gene has CDR1 SEHNR and CDR2 FQNEAQ (reference sequence). The DNA of the CDR3 is TGTGCCAGCAGCTTAGTTCCGGGACAGTGGGGCACTGAAGCTTTCTTT. Translation: CASSLVPGQWGTEAFF.

V gene TRBV25-1 combines with J gene TRBJ1-4; 7 bases line up with TRBD1. Germline V gene sequence: CDR1 MGHDK, CDR2 SYGVNS. Losses at the gene ends were 4 bases for V and 0 bases for J; bases not matched to a gene: 2. The CDR3 contains 15 residues. The CDR3 region has the DNA TGTGCCAGCAGTGTGGGGACAGCAACTAATGAAAAACTGTTTTTT. Amino acids: CASSVGTATNEKLFF.

The rearrangement uses TRBV7-9 and TRBJ1-2, with D maybe TRBD1 (6 bases). Germline V gives CDR1 SEHNR, CDR2 FQNEAQ (reference sequence). The V and J ends lost 5 bases and 8 bases respectively, with 18 bases between them. This CDR3 has 14 amino acids. As DNA, the CDR3 is TGTGCCAGCAGCCGGAGACAGGCCGTTGTGGGCTACACCTTC. This encodes CASSRRQAVVGYTF. The full variable domain, its missing parts supplied by reference TRBV7-9 and TRBJ1-2, is DTGVSQNPRHKITKRGQNVTFRCDPISEHNRLYWYRQTLGQGPEFLTYFQNEAQLEKSRLLSDRFSAERPKGSFSTLEIQRTEQGDSAMYLCASSRRQAVVGYTFGSGTRLTVV.

The chain is built from TRBV25-1 and TRBJ1-5; no firm D call. The germline V gene encodes CDR1 MGHDK and CDR2 SYGVNS. With 3 bases removed from V and 0 bases from J, the gap between germline ends came to 3 bases. The CDR3 covers 13 residues. The CDR3 DNA follows: TGTGCCAGCAGTGACAGTAGCAATCAGCCCCAGCATTTT. It encodes CASSDSSNQPQHF.